These 2 T cell receptor beta chains share one sample of origin, sequenced in a study of T cell changes during pregnancy in multiple sclerosis. TCRdb's table, derived via immunoSEQ multiplex PCR, lists solely in-frame clones and lacks some. The sample lists about 21,000 clones, around nine tenths occurring once. Sequenced here: CD8+ T cells from peripheral blood mononuclear cells, sampled after pregnancy. These receptors were obtained from a female donor in good health, enrolled as a control in a pregnancy study.

The count of this clone is one. The genes are TRBV9 and TRBJ2-1; 13 bases line up with TRBD2. Unmatched junction bases numbered 3, after V lost 3 bases and J lost 3 bases. Germline CDR1 SGDLS, CDR2 YYNGEE. This CDR3 region has 16 residues. CDR3 nucleotide sequence: TGTGCCAGCAGCGAGCGACTAGCGGGGGGCTACAATGAGCAGTTCTTC. This codes for CASSERLAGGYNEQFF.

V usage is TRBV30 and J usage is TRBJ2-5; possible D gene TRBD2, 5 bases. With 2 bases removed from V and 0 bases from J, the gap between germline ends came to 16 bases. The CDR3 totals 16 residues. Germline lookup yields CDR1 GTSNPN and CDR2 SVGIG (reference sequence). The CDR3, as DNA: TGTGCCTGGAGTCCGCTGCCGGGGAGAAACCAAGAGACCCAGTACTTC. Its translation is CAWSPLPGRNQETQYF.